The rows below give T cell receptor beta chains drawn from one sample of a study of T cells in localized non-small cell lung cancer. Method: immunoSEQ multiplex PCR; TCRdb's copy keeps in-frame clones and lacks some. Of roughly 40,000 clones in the sample, about 90% were seen once. This sample comprised peripheral blood, obtained before any cancer treatment. The receptor set was obtained from a woman aged 40 to 75 with stage I lung adenocarcinoma. CDR3s include the opening cysteine and the closing phenylalanine or tryptophan. The D gene is left open where the match is weak. Clone size appears in some rows only: once, few, many, or a class for an expanded clone.

TRBJ2-7,-,TRBV30,-,13,CASTGRGVYEQYF,TGTGCCTCCACGGGCAGGGGGGTCTACGAGCAGTACTTC
TRBJ1-4,-,TRBV5-4,-,14,CASSLDSFNEKLFF,TGTGCCAGCAGCTTGGACAGCTTTAATGAAAAACTGTTTTTT
TRBJ1-1,-,TRBV2,-,17,CASSDQEAGSLNTEAFF,TGTGCCAGCAGTGACCAGGAGGCCGGGAGTCTTAACACTGAAGCTTTCTTT
TRBJ2-3,TRBD2,TRBV27,-,16,CASSFAYSGVKDTQYF,TGTGCCAGCAGTTTCGCGTATAGCGGGGTGAAAGATACGCAGTATTTT
TRBJ2-7,TRBD1,TRBV6-5,-,15,CASKGGQGYSYEQYF,TGTGCCAGCAAAGGAGGACAGGGTTACTCCTACGAGCAGTACTTC
TRBJ1-4,-,TRBV6-1,once,14,CASSDRGTNEKLFF,TGTGCCAGCAGTGATAGGGGAACTAATGAAAAACTGTTTTTT
TRBJ1-1,TRBD1,TRBV30,-,14,CAWTKTGIDTEAFF,TGTGCCTGGACCAAGACAGGGATTGACACTGAAGCTTTCTTT
TRBJ2-1,TRBD2,TRBV28,once,13,CASTRGVYNEQFF,TGTGCCAGCACCCGGGGGGTTTACAATGAGCAGTTCTTC
TRBJ1-1,-,TRBV2,-,15,CASWGDKGMNTEAFF,TGTGCCAGCTGGGGGGATAAAGGCATGAACACTGAAGCTTTCTTT
TRBJ1-5,-,TRBV21-1,-,18,CASSKGGRVGYSNQPQHF,TGTGCCAGCAGCAAAGGAGGCAGGGTGGGATATAGCAATCAGCCCCAGCATTTT
TRBJ1-1,-,TRBV6-1,-,15,CASTYRAAMNTEAFF,TGTGCCAGCACCTACAGGGCTGCCATGAACACTGAAGCTTTCTTT
TRBJ2-1,-,TRBV19,-,13,CASSNQRSGEQFF,TGTGCCAGTAGTAACCAGCGGAGTGGTGAGCAGTTCTTC
TRBJ1-2,TRBD1,TRBV30,once,14,CAWSEQGAGYGYTF,TGTGCCTGGAGCGAACAGGGGGCGGGCTATGGCTACACCTTC
TRBJ2-7,-,TRBV7-9,-,15,CASSFHGGAANEQYF,TGTGCCAGCAGCTTCCACGGGGGCGCGGCCAACGAGCAGTACTTC
TRBJ1-3,-,TRBV7-2,-,13,CASSTRGGNTIYF,TGTGCCAGCAGCACCCGAGGTGGAAACACCATATATTTT
TRBJ2-7,TRBD2,TRBV29-1,-,15,CSFTTGLAGEYEQYF,TGCAGCTTCACTACCGGACTAGCGGGAGAGTACGAGCAGTACTTC
TRBJ2-7,-,TRBV7-6,-,16,CASSPSSKRLAYEQYF,TGTGCCAGCAGCCCAAGCTCCAAACGACTAGCCTACGAGCAGTACTTC
TRBJ2-6,-,TRBV7-9,-,14,CASSQGSGANVLTF,TGTGCCAGCAGCCAAGGCTCTGGGGCCAACGTCCTGACTTTC
TRBJ1-1,-,TRBV29-1,-,14,CSVGQVGVNTEAFF,TGCAGCGTTGGTCAAGTAGGGGTGAACACTGAAGCTTTCTTT
TRBJ1-2,TRBD1,TRBV14,-,17,CASSQVGQGAFGYGYTF,TGTGCCAGCAGCCAAGTGGGACAGGGGGCCTTTGGCTATGGCTACACCTTC
TRBJ2-1,-,TRBV5-4,-,15,CASSPRGAGANEQFF,TGTGCCAGCAGCCCTCGGGGGGCGGGTGCCAATGAGCAGTTCTTC
TRBJ1-5,-,TRBV7-2,-,14,CASSLDMGNQPQHF,TGTGCCAGCAGCTTAGATATGGGGAATCAGCCCCAGCATTTT
TRBJ1-1,TRBD1,TRBV6-5,once,16,CASSYDPGTGGQEAFF,TGTGCCAGCAGTTACGATCCTGGGACAGGGGGCCAAGAAGCTTTCTTT
TRBJ2-1,-,TRBV6-4,-,19,CASSDRVHEFTEPYNEQFF,TGTGCCAGCAGTGACAGGGTCCACGAATTTACTGAACCCTACAATGAGCAGTTCTTC
TRBJ2-2,-,TRBV30,few,15,CAWSRGREDTGELFF,TGTGCCTGGAGTAGGGGCAGGGAAGACACCGGGGAGCTGTTTTTT
TRBJ2-7,-,TRBV9,-,14,CASSVRGEPNEQYF,TGTGCCAGCAGCGTACGGGGAGAACCAAACGAGCAGTACTTC
TRBJ2-5,TRBD2,TRBV28,-,13,CASSSRLAGTQYF,TGTGCCAGCAGTTCCCGACTAGCCGGGACCCAGTACTTC
TRBJ1-1,-,TRBV9,once,15,CASSVAGLLNTEAFF,TGTGCCAGCAGCGTAGCTGGACTGCTGAACACTGAAGCTTTCTTT
TRBJ2-3,-,TRBV18,-,13,CASSLDITDTQYF,TGTGCCAGCTCACTGGACATCACAGATACGCAGTATTTT
TRBJ2-3,-,TRBV28,-,15,CASSLVQKLTDTQYF,TGTGCCAGCAGTCTCGTCCAGAAACTCACAGATACGCAGTATTTT
TRBJ1-4,TRBD1,TRBV20-1,few,11,CSAGTEGKLFF,TGCAGTGCCGGGACAGAGGGAAAACTGTTTTTT
TRBJ2-3,-,TRBV5-6,-,15,CASSLGSRGKVTQYF,TGTGCCAGCAGCTTGGGGAGCCGAGGAAAGGTTACGCAGTATTTT
TRBJ2-1,-,TRBV7-8,-,13,CASSLSGWDEQFF,TGTGCCAGCAGCTTGAGCGGGTGGGATGAGCAGTTCTTC
TRBJ2-7,-,TRBV5-1,-,14,CASSLLRASYEQYF,TGCGCCAGCAGCTTGCTCAGGGCAAGCTACGAGCAGTACTTC
TRBJ1-1,-,TRBV7-2,-,11,CASSYSRDAFF,TGTGCCAGCAGCTATTCCCGGGACGCTTTCTTT
TRBJ2-7,TRBD1,TRBV19,once,16,CASSPSGTVGSYEQYF,TGTGCCAGTAGTCCTTCCGGGACAGTGGGGTCCTACGAGCAGTACTTC
TRBJ1-1,-,TRBV28,-,11,CASSQNTEAFF,TGTGCCAGCAGCCAGAACACTGAAGCTTTCTTT
TRBJ1-1,TRBD1,TRBV28,-,14,CASSLGDRNTEAFF,TGTGCCAGCAGTTTGGGGGACAGAAACACTGAAGCTTTCTTT
TRBJ2-3,-,TRBV11-2,-,15,CASRGIRGRSGTQYF,TGTGCCAGCAGAGGGATTCGGGGGAGAAGCGGTACGCAGTATTTT
TRBJ1-2,-,TRBV7-9,-,15,CASSHPGGNNYGYTF,TGTGCCAGCAGCCATCCAGGAGGGAATAACTATGGCTACACCTTC
TRBJ2-1,TRBD2,TRBV5-6,-,16,CASSLIGLAGVNEQFF,TGTGCCAGCAGCTTGATAGGACTAGCGGGAGTTAATGAGCAGTTCTTC
TRBJ2-7,-,TRBV19,-,14,CASSMAQAPYEQYF,TGTGCCAGTAGTATGGCACAGGCCCCCTACGAGCAGTACTTC
TRBJ1-1,-,TRBV19,-,19,CASSSSSPRGGSDLAEAFF,TGTGCCAGTAGTAGCTCCTCCCCTAGGGGTGGGAGCGACTTGGCTGAAGCTTTCTTT
TRBJ2-1,-,TRBV4-2,few,13,CASSQDKGDEQFF,TGTGCCAGCAGCCAAGATAAAGGCGATGAGCAGTTCTTC
TRBJ1-1,-,TRBV7-9,-,13,CASIKLMGTEAFF,TGTGCCAGCATCAAACTTATGGGGACTGAAGCTTTCTTT